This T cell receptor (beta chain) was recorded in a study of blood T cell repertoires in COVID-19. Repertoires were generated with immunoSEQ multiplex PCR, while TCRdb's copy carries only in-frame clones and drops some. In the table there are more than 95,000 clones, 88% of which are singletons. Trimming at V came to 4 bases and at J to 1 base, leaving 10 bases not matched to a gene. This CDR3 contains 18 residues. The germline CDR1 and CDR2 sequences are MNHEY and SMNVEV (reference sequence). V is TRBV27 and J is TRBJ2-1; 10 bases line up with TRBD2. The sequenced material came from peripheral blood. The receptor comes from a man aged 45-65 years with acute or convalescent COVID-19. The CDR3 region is CASSSRRVSGRSYNEQFF. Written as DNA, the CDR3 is TGTGCCAGCAGTTCCCGACGGGTTAGCGGGAGGTCCTACAATGAGCAGTTCTTC.